Listed here are 20 T cell receptor beta chains from one sample, sequenced in a study of STAT3 mutations in large granular lymphocyte leukemia. Study-wide results and caveats: In T-cell large granular lymphocyte leukemia, about half of patients showed multiple immunodominant subclonotypes.

Antigens of these TCRs are unknown. Some clones are missing from TCRdb's copy, which holds only in-frame ones; the method was immunoSEQ multiplex PCR. The table lists roughly 30,000 clones, 65% to 80% of them singletons. Sequencing used peripheral blood mononuclear cells. These receptors originate from a woman between 45 and 60 years old with T-cell large granular lymphocyte leukemia. Some clones in this sample may be carry-over from other donors' samples.

V gene TRBV18 combines with J gene TRBJ1-4; D unresolved. CDR1 is KGHSH, CDR2 LQKENI, per germline. The CDR3 has 13 amino acids. Trimming shortened V by 4 bases and J by 8 bases, and 11 bases separated the two germline ends. CDR3 DNA sequence: TGTGCCAGCTCACTAGTAGGGTACGAAAAACTGTTTTTT. Its translation: CASSLVGYEKLFF. Full variable domain (rest looked up from reference TRBV18 and TRBJ1-4): NAGVMQNPRHLVRRRGQEARLRCSPMKGHSHVYWYRQLPEEGLKFMVYLQKENIIDESGMPKERFSAEFPKEGPSILRIQQVVRGDSAAYFCASSLVGYEKLFFGSGTQLSVL.

A note on this clone: Other DNA sequences within the sample encode an identical CDR3. The chain has TRBV5-1 and TRBJ2-7; TRBD1 agrees at 7 bases. The CDR3 consists of 16 residues. Trimming removed 0 bases from V and 0 bases from J; junction bases left unmatched: 6. The germline gives CDR1 SGHRS, CDR2 YFSETQ. In nucleotides, the CDR3 is TGCGCCAGCAGCTTGGGGCACAGGGACAGCTCCTACGAGCAGTACTTC. Protein sequence: CASSLGHRDSSYEQYF.

The V and J genes are TRBV6-6 and TRBJ1-2; 8 positions match TRBD1. CDR3 length: 14 amino acids. Looked up from germline, CDR1 is MNHNY and CDR2 is SVGAGI (reference sequence). After removal of 2 bases from V and 7 bases from J, the junction contained 6 bases not matched to a gene. The CDR3 coding sequence is TGTGCCAGCAGTTACCGCGGGACAGGTGGTGGCTACACCTTC. Protein product: CASSYRGTGGGYTF.

This chain's CDR3 is CASSLGSSGRGEQYF. CDR3 in DNA: TGTGCCAGCAGCTTAGGGTCTAGCGGGAGGGGCGAGCAGTACTTC. The chain is built from TRBV7-9 and TRBJ2-7; TRBD2 matches 12 bases. V trimming: 1 base; J trimming: 6 bases; junction bases outside the gene matches: 4. This CDR3 spans 15 amino acids. Germline V gene data show CDR1 as SEHNR and CDR2 as FQNEAQ (reference sequence).

The V and J genes are TRBV7-9 and TRBJ2-1, with D unclear. Per germline, CDR1 SEHNR and CDR2 FQNEAQ (reference sequence). The CDR3 consists of 13 residues. Trimming took 0 bases from V and 6 from J, leaving 6 bases between them. Written as DNA, the CDR3 is TGTGCCAGCAGCTTAGCGCAGCTCAATGAGCAGTTCTTC. Amino acids: CASSLAQLNEQFF.

This rearrangement joins TRBV12-5 to TRBJ2-1, with 10 positions matching TRBD2. V gave up 6 bases and J gave up 9 bases; unmatched junction bases: 11. CDR1 is LGHNT and CDR2 is FRNRAP in the germline V gene. The CDR3 is 15 residues long. The CDR3: CASGPGLARGGEQFF. CDR3 in DNA: TGTGCTAGTGGCCCGGGACTAGCGAGAGGAGGTGAGCAGTTCTTC.

The sample holds one count of this clone. This chain connects TRBV2 to TRBJ1-5, with D hard to call. CDR1 is SNHLY and CDR2 is FYNNEI in the germline V gene. The CDR3 sequence is 13 residues long. V lost 3 bases and J 1 base, leaving 4 bases between the germline ends. DNA for the CDR3: TGTGCCAGCAGTGAGGGAAGCAATCAGCCCCAGCATTTT. It is translated as CASSEGSNQPQHF.

This clone appeared a few times. The chain joins TRBV7-2 to TRBJ2-7, with 7 bases aligning to TRBD1. Trimming took 0 bases from V and 2 from J; bases not matched to a gene: 4. The CDR3 contains 15 residues. Germline CDR1 reads SGHTA; CDR2 reads FQGNSA. The chain's CDR3 is CASSLAGDRTYEQYF. CDR3 DNA sequence: TGTGCCAGCAGCTTAGCGGGGGACAGAACCTACGAGCAGTACTTC.

This chain uses TRBV5-1 with TRBJ2-7; perhaps TRBD1 as D (5 bases). The CDR3 covers 16 residues. Germline-derived CDR1 and CDR2 are SGHRS and YFSETQ. The V end was cut by 2 bases, the J end by 2 bases, with 17 bases between. The DNA for the CDR3 is TGCGCCAGCAGCTTAAATTCTCGAATGGGGCCCTACGAGCAGTACTTC. Amino acids: CASSLNSRMGPYEQYF.

V gene TRBV28 combines with J gene TRBJ2-7, with 9 bases matching TRBD2. Unmatched junction bases numbered 5, after V lost 5 bases and J lost 3 bases. The CDR3 loop spans 14 amino acids. Germline-derived CDR1 and CDR2 are MDHEN and SYDVKM. In DNA, the CDR3 is TGTGCCAGCAGTACTCTAGCGGGGTACTACGAGCAGTACTTC. This sequence encodes CASSTLAGYYEQYF.

The chain uses TRBV5-1 and TRBJ1-1, with D hard to call. The V end lost 4 bases, the J end lost 2 bases, and 12 bases lay between the germline ends. CDR1 and CDR2 from the germline V gene are SGHRS and YFSETQ. The CDR3 has 14 residues. The CDR3: CASSVATSNTEAFF. Written as DNA, the CDR3 is TGCGCCAGCAGCGTGGCGACATCTAACACTGAAGCTTTCTTT. Supplemented by reference TRBV5-1 and TRBJ1-1, the full variable domain reads KAGVTQTPRYLIKTRGQQVTLSCSPISGHRSVSWYQQTPGQGLQFLFEYFSETQRNKGNFPGRFSGRQFSNSRSEMNVSTLELGDSALYLCASSVATSNTEAFFGQGTRLTVV.

This chain joins TRBV9 and TRBJ2-1, with TRBD2 matching over 9 bases. After removal of 1 base from V and 8 bases from J, the junction contained 22 bases not matched to a gene. CDR1 and CDR2 (germline): SGDLS, YYNGEE. The CDR3 covers 20 residues. The CDR3 reads CASSVSLAGVWNKRDDEQFF. The CDR3 DNA reads TGTGCCAGCAGCGTAAGTTTAGCGGGAGTATGGAATAAAAGGGACGATGAGCAGTTCTTC.

J is TRBJ1-5 and V is TRBV28, with a possible D match to TRBD1 (6 bases). CDR1 and CDR2 (germline): MDHEN, SYDVKM. This CDR3 comprises 16 residues. The V gene lost 1 base and the J gene lost 1 base, with 11 bases spanning the gap. CDR3 amino acids: CASSLSAGVSNQPQHF. CDR3 in DNA: TGTGCCAGCAGTTTATCAGCAGGGGTAAGCAATCAGCCCCAGCATTTT.

This clone qualifies as medium-sized (0.01 to 0.1%). Here the CDR3 reads CASSSRAGGYEQYF. The CDR3 nucleotides are TGTGCCAGCAGCTCTCGAGCGGGAGGGTACGAGCAGTACTTC. This chain links TRBV7-2 with TRBJ2-7; 10 bases match TRBD2. The CDR3 spans 14 residues. The germline V gene encodes CDR1 SGHTA and CDR2 FQGNSA. V lost 4 bases, J lost 4 bases, and 4 bases stayed unmatched.

The V call is TRBV20-1, the J call TRBJ2-3; D ambiguous. The CDR3 has 11 amino acids. In germline, CDR1 is DFQATT, CDR2 SNEGSKA (reference sequence). V was trimmed by 6 bases and J by 0 bases, leaving 4 bases between them. CDR3 protein: CSATSTDTQYF. DNA of the CDR3: TGCAGTGCGACCAGCACAGATACGCAGTATTTT.

This clone has only one observation. This chain joins TRBV5-6 and TRBJ1-1; 9 nucleotides align to TRBD1. CDR3 length: 14 amino acids. V was clipped by 5 bases and J by 6 bases; unmatched bases: 8. The germline CDR1 and CDR2 sequences are SGHDT and YYEEEE. CDR3: CASRSGTGRAEAFF. DNA for the CDR3: TGTGCCAGCAGATCCGGGACAGGGAGGGCTGAAGCTTTCTTT.

This sequence joins TRBV4-3 and TRBJ2-1, with D unclear. Germline V gene lookup returns CDR1 LGHNA and CDR2 YSLEER. V shed 0 bases and J shed 6 bases, with 12 bases lying between them. The CDR3 has 15 residues. CDR3 sequence reads: CASSQDRASFNEQFF. The DNA for the CDR3 is TGCGCCAGCAGCCAAGATCGCGCGAGTTTCAATGAGCAGTTCTTC.

The chain has TRBV5-8 and TRBJ2-3; TRBD1 matches 8 bases. Germline values: CDR1 SGHTS, CDR2 YDEGEE. V lost 4 bases to trimming and J lost 4 bases; unmatched junction nucleotides: 11. This CDR3 has 16 residues. The chain's CDR3 is CASSPTGALGSDTQYF. In DNA, the CDR3 is TGTGCCAGCAGCCCGACAGGGGCTTTAGGCTCAGATACGCAGTATTTT. Supplemented by reference TRBV5-8 and TRBJ2-3, the full variable domain reads EAGVTQSPTHLIKTRGQQATLRCSPISGHTSVYWYQQALGLGLQFLLWYDEGEERNRGNFPPRFSGRQFPNYSSELNVNALELEDSALYLCASSPTGALGSDTQYFGPGTRLTVL.

The CDR3 here is CAWSVTAYGYTF. CDR3 nucleotide sequence: TGTGCCTGGAGTGTAACTGCTTATGGCTACACCTTC. The V call is TRBV30, the J call TRBJ1-2; D ambiguous. The CDR3 length is 12 residues. Between the trimmed V and J ends, which lost 0 bases and 5 bases, there was a span of 7 bases. In germline, CDR1 is GTSNPN, CDR2 SVGIG (reference sequence). The full variable domain, rest sourced from reference TRBV30 and TRBJ1-2, is SQTIHQWPATLVQPVGSPLSLECTVEGTSNPNLYWYRQAAGRGLQLLFYSVGIGQISSEVPQNLSASRPQDRQFILSSKKLLLSDSGFYLCAWSVTAYGYTFGSGTRLTVV.

The J gene is TRBJ2-3, the V gene TRBV18; D unresolved. The CDR3 runs to 12 residues. V lost 5 bases to trimming and J lost 2 bases, with 5 bases between them. Germline V gives CDR1 KGHSH, CDR2 LQKENI. DNA of the CDR3: TGTGCCAGCTCAATCTACACAGATACGCAGTATTTT. As protein: CASSIYTDTQYF.